Below are 3 T cell receptor beta chains sequenced from a single sample in a study of blood T cell repertoires in COVID-19. Data came from immunoSEQ multiplex PCR; TCRdb stores just in-frame clones and leaves some out. Among approximately 160,000 clones listed, approximately 82% were seen once. The specimen sequenced was peripheral blood. These receptors all come from a woman in her forties or fifties in a cohort sampled during active or convalescent COVID-19.

The chain joins TRBV5-1 to TRBJ1-6; D remains unclear. The germline V and J ends were trimmed by 3 bases and 5 bases, with 15 bases remaining between them. This CDR3 has 16 residues. Germline CDR1 reads SGHRS; CDR2 reads YFSETQ. CDR3 residues: CASSSPRTGNNSPLHF. CDR3 nucleotides: TGCGCCAGCAGCTCACCCCGAACGGGAAATAATTCACCCCTCCACTTT.

On this clone: At one end, the junction sequence differs from germline, possibly due to a read error. This chain uses TRBV7-2 with TRBJ2-5; TRBD2 agrees at 10 bases. The CDR3 is 12 amino acids. Germline lookup yields CDR1 SGHTA and CDR2 FQGNSA. The CDR3 region has the DNA TGTGCCAGCAGCTTCCCGGGACTAGCGATCGACTTC. It specifies CASSFPGLAIDF.

V gene TRBV6-1 combines with J gene TRBJ1-6; D gene ambiguous. Germline V gene data show CDR1 as MNHNS and CDR2 as SASEGT. The CDR3 has 17 residues. Trimming pared 0 bases from V and 2 bases from J, leaving 11 bases between. The CDR3 DNA follows: TGTGCCAGCAGTGAAGCGACGGGGATCGCCTATAATTCACCCCTCCACTTT. This encodes CASSEATGIAYNSPLHF.